Listed here is a single TCR beta chain. These data come from a study of blood T cell repertoires in COVID-19. Study summary: Spain, Italy and the United States supplied samples that represented acute and convalescent COVID-19.

Repertoires were generated with immunoSEQ multiplex PCR, while TCRdb's copy carries only in-frame clones and drops some. The top ten hold about 3.6% of the sample, which has 90,000 to 120,000 clones, about 86% seen once. CDR1 and CDR2 from the germline V gene are MNHEY and SMNVEV (reference sequence). Trimming removed 3 bases at V and 8 bases at J, with 19 bases between. The CDR3 runs to 15 residues. The material sequenced was peripheral blood. V gene TRBV27 combines with J gene TRBJ1-1; D remains ambiguous. The TCR sequence derives from a woman older than 75 with active or convalescent COVID-19. CDR3 region: CASSLELSRAGEAFF. The DNA for the CDR3 is TGTGCCAGCAGTTTGGAGTTGTCGCGGGCCGGAGAAGCTTTCTTT.